Given below is one T cell receptor (beta chain) in context. Its specificity is not known. These data originate in a study of PD-L1 blockade in urothelial cancer. At the level of the study: About 90% of the 29 patients were men who had bladder-origin urothelial cancer. The study recovered a median of roughly 150,000 T cells per blood sample. Findings of the study overall: Better survival was forecast by a pretreatment blood TCR clonality below the median.

This CDR3 spans 13 amino acids. Trimming took 8 bases from V and 6 from J, leaving 16 bases between them. CDR1 is SQVTM, CDR2 ANQGSEA, per germline. Peripheral blood mononuclear cells were collected from every patient before and during treatment, yielding between 1 and 8 samples per patient. Assay used: immunoSEQ multiplex PCR; TCRdb lists only in-frame clones, some missing. The sample has more than 50,000 clones; approximately 80% are singletons. The rearrangement uses TRBV29-1 and TRBJ1-4; TRBD1 is a possible D gene (5 bases). The TCR was taken from a man between 65 and 80 years old with urothelial cancer. The specimen was PBMCs, collected around atezolizumab (anti-PD-L1) treatment. The CDR3 DNA sequence: TGCAGCTCCTGGGGGGAAGGGGATGAAAAACTGTTTTTT. Its protein product is CSSWGEGDEKLFF.